This T cell receptor (beta chain) is from a study of T cell responses to AZD1222 COVID-19 vaccine. Method: immunoSEQ multiplex PCR; TCRdb's copy keeps in-frame clones and lacks some. In the table there are 150,000 to 200,000 clones, roughly 92% of which are singletons. Study outcomes and limitations: Only 5 or 6 AZD1222 recipients were seropositive at baseline. The donor cohort was predominantly white British with a female majority, and clonal diversity may have been underestimated.

To note about this clone: Its antigen is as yet unknown.

From germline, CDR1 is SGHDT and CDR2 YYEEEE. CDR3 size: 18 residues. V gave up 4 bases and J gave up 5 bases; unmatched junction bases: 11. The chain combines TRBV5-6 with TRBJ2-5; TRBD2 agrees at 16 bases. The sequences come from peripheral blood, collected on day 0 of AZD1222 vaccination. The receptor was isolated from an adult in good health. CDR3 in amino acids: CASSGRGTSGRAGETQYF. CDR3 DNA sequence: TGTGCCAGCAGCGGCCGAGGGACTAGCGGGAGGGCCGGGGAGACCCAGTACTTC.